This T cell receptor (delta chain) comes out of a study of γδ T cells in repeated Plasmodium falciparum infection. About the study: Donors had four controlled P. falciparum NF54 infections over about 640 days. Samples were taken at baseline, before some infections, and 21 days after each.

Of note for this clone: The mismatch at residue 8 between this DNA's translation and the TCRdb protein of a much larger clone likely reflects a read error; the protein shown is translated from the DNA.

The CDR3 loop spans 18 amino acids. Germline CDR1 TSWWSYY, CDR2 QGS. Germline trimming cut 1 base from V and 4 bases from J; bases unmatched to any gene: 13. TCRdb used CATT to re-call clones from the multiplex PCR reads. Of tens of thousands of delta-chain clones listed, more than 1.4% were seen once; the top ten hold approximately 10%. Flow sorting of PBMC yielded separate Vgamma9/Vdelta2+ and Vdelta2-negative gammadelta T cell populations for bulk repertoire analysis. The rearrangement links TRDV1 to TRDJ1, with TRDD3 matching over 9 bases. TCRdb leaves out the J gene; it was filled in here by matching the DNA to germline. This clonotype originated in a pool of human donors (malaria-infected and uninfected, not separated). The specimen sequenced was gamma-delta T cells from blood. CDR3 residues: CALGEQHPELGELDKLIF. The CDR3 region has the DNA TGTGCTCTTGGGGAACAACACCCCGAACTGGGGGAGCTCGATAAACTCATCTTT.